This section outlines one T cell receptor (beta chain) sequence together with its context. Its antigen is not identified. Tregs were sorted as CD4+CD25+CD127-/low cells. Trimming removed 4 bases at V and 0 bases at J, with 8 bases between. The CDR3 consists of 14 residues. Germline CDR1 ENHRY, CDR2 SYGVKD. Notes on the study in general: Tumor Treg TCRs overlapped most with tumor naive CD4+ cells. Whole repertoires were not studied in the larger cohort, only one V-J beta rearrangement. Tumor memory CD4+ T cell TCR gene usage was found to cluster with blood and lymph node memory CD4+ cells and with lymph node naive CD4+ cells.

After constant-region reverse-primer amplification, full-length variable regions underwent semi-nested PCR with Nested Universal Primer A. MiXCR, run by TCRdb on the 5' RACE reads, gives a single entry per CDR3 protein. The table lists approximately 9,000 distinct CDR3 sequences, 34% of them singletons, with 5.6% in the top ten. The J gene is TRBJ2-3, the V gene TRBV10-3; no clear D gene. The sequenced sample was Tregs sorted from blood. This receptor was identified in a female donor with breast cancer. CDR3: CAISVASSTDTQYF. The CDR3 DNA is TGTGCCATCAGTGTGGCGTCTAGCACAGATACGCAGTATTTT.